These 31 T cell receptor beta chains were sequenced from one sample in a study of regulatory T cells in long-lasting Graves disease. Time point of the sample: newly diagnosed GD, antithyroid drugs for less than 3 months. PBMCs provided the RNA from which the TCR library was made. Arm-PCR with iRepertoire HTBI primers amplified the CDR3 regions for these TCR beta libraries. TCRdb re-derived calls from the multiplex PCR reads in MiXCR, one entry per CDR3 protein. The data hold hundreds of thousands of distinct CDR3 sequences, with roughly 12% observed a single time. This sample was also put to use in a study of T cells in Graves' hyperthyroidism and ophthalmopathy.

The input for sequencing was peripheral blood mononuclear cells (PBMCs), taken at new diagnosis, from a patient treated with antithyroid drugs. Source of these receptors: a man younger than 45 with Graves disease.

The chain recombines TRBV7-2 with TRBJ2-2, with a tentative D call TRBD2 (6 bases). The CDR3 loop spans 14 amino acids. V was clipped by 0 bases and J by 6 bases, with 8 bases between them. The germline V gene encodes CDR1 SGHTA and CDR2 FQGNSA. The CDR3 reads CASSLAGTSGELFF. The CDR3, as DNA: TGTGCCAGCAGCTTAGCCGGGACTTCCGGGGAGCTGTTTTTT.

Regarding this clonotype: A clone one base away is much larger, so this may be a read error. V gene TRBV3-1 combines with J gene TRBJ1-2; 10 bases are shared with TRBD1. The CDR3 runs 16 residues. The germline CDR1 and CDR2 sequences are LGHDT and YNNKEL (reference sequence). V shed 7 bases and J 8 bases; nucleotides not matched to a gene: 16. CDR3 DNA: TGTGCCAGCAACCCGGGACAGGGGATATTAGGAAGGGGCTACACCTTC. Encoded protein: CASNPGQGILGRGYTF.

The V call is TRBV7-9, the J call TRBJ1-2; no reliable D call. The CDR3 contains 13 residues. Trimming removed 3 bases at V and 0 bases at J, with 5 bases between. Germline V gene sequence: CDR1 SEHNR, CDR2 FQNEAQ (reference sequence). Written as DNA, the CDR3 is TGTGCCAGCAGCTTTGAGTCTAACTATGGCTACACCTTC. Its protein is CASSFESNYGYTF.

The chain uses TRBV12-3 or TRBV12-4 and TRBJ2-1, with a possible D match to TRBD2 (5 bases). The V end lost 4 bases, the J end lost 7 bases, and 17 bases lay between the germline ends. The length of the CDR3 is 15 residues. CDR3: CASSSRRAPRNEQFF. In DNA, the CDR3 is TGTGCCAGCAGTTCCCGGCGGGCCCCTAGGAATGAGCAGTTCTTC.

The genes are TRBV12-3 or TRBV12-4 and TRBJ1-3, with D possibly being TRBD1 (5 bases). This CDR3 contains 15 residues. V lost 6 bases and J 6 bases, leaving 18 bases between the germline ends. The CDR3 DNA sequence: TGTGCCAGCAGCCCCCTGACCGGGGGACTAAACACCATATATTTT. Amino acid sequence: CASSPLTGGLNTIYF.

This clonotype was seen ten or more times. The CDR3 sequence is CASRGDRGYHEQFF. CDR3 nucleotides: TGTGCCAGCAGGGGGGACAGGGGTTACCATGAGCAGTTCTTC. This rearrangement joins TRBV2 to TRBJ2-1; TRBD1 matches 10 bases. The germline V gene has CDR1 SNHLY and CDR2 FYNNEI. This CDR3 contains 14 residues. Losses at the gene ends were 6 bases for V and 8 bases for J; bases not matched to a gene: 7.

This clonotype was detected ten times or more. V and J are TRBV10-1 and TRBJ2-5, with 7 bases fitting TRBD1. Germline CDR1 and CDR2: WNHNN and SYGVQD (reference sequence). This CDR3 spans 15 amino acids. V shed 0 bases and J 5 bases; nucleotides not matched to a gene: 6. The CDR3 is CASSESRGQDETQYF. The CDR3 nucleotides read TGCGCCAGCAGTGAGTCTAGGGGGCAGGATGAGACCCAGTACTTC.

This clonotype was seen many times. V gene TRBV19 combines with J gene TRBJ2-7, with D perhaps matching TRBD2 (5 bases). The CDR3 extends over 14 amino acids. V was clipped by 7 bases and J by 0 bases, with 13 bases between them. Germline V gene data show CDR1 as LNHDA and CDR2 as SQIVND (reference sequence). This chain's CDR3 is CASIRDADSYEQYF. The CDR3 DNA reads TGTGCCAGTATCCGGGATGCGGACTCCTACGAGCAGTACTTC.

This clonotype was picked up many times. CDR3 residues: CASSLTAVPYDEQYF. The CDR3 DNA reads TGTGCCAGTAGCTTGACAGCTGTACCGTACGACGAGCAGTACTTC. The V gene is TRBV19, the J gene TRBJ2-7; perhaps TRBD1 as D (5 bases). CDR1 is LNHDA and CDR2 is SQIVND in the germline V gene (reference sequence). The V end was cut by 6 bases, the J end by 5 bases, with 20 bases between. This CDR3 has 15 amino acids.

This clonotype was seen repeatedly, ten times or more. The CDR3 loop is CSARDGRTREQYF. The CDR3 DNA reads as TGCAGTGCTAGAGACGGTAGAACGAGAGAGCAGTACTTC. The chain employs TRBV20-1 and TRBJ2-7; D call uncertain. The germline V gene encodes CDR1 DFQATT and CDR2 SNEGSKA (reference sequence). Trimming pared 0 bases from V and 7 bases from J, leaving 13 bases between. The CDR3 contains 13 residues.

This clonotype was found many times. CDR3: CSTIGQGFQNTEAFF. In DNA, the CDR3 is TGCAGCACTATCGGGCAGGGCTTTCAGAACACTGAAGCTTTCTTT. The chain recombines TRBV20-1 with TRBJ1-1; perhaps TRBD1 as D (5 bases). Germline lookup yields CDR1 DFQATT and CDR2 SNEGSKA (reference sequence). This CDR3 is 15 amino acids long.

For this clonotype: A far more abundant clone sits one base away, making this likely a read error. CDR3 sequence reads: CAGSDLAGVSYEQYF. The CDR3 coding sequence is TGTGCCGGCAGTGATTTGGCGGGTGTCTCCTACGAGCAGTACTTC. The rearrangement joins TRBV28 to TRBJ2-7; a possible D gene is TRBD2 (5 bases). Germline V gives CDR1 MDHEN, CDR2 SYDVKM. This CDR3 region has 15 residues.

This clonotype has ten or more counts. The J gene is TRBJ1-5, the V gene TRBV12-3 or TRBV12-4; D is possibly TRBD1 (5 bases). There are 14 residues in the CDR3. V gave up 1 base and J gave up 6 bases, with 10 bases separating them. The CDR3 spells CASSLETVPQPQHF. As DNA, the CDR3 is TGTGCCAGCAGTTTAGAGACAGTCCCTCAGCCCCAGCATTTT.

This clonotype was counted between two and nine times. This sequence joins TRBV19 and TRBJ2-7; D is perhaps TRBD1 (5 bases). Germline loops: CDR1 LNHDA, CDR2 SQIVND (reference sequence). V was clipped by 5 bases and J by 0 bases, with 8 bases between them. This CDR3 spans 13 amino acids. The CDR3 here is CASSGQPSYEQYF. The CDR3 DNA follows: TGTGCCAGTAGTGGACAACCCTCCTACGAGCAGTACTTC.

This clonotype has ten or more counts. The chain links TRBV12-3 or TRBV12-4 to TRBJ2-2; D gene uncertain. CDR3 length equals 15 residues. The V gene lost 5 bases and the J gene lost 2 bases, with 12 bases spanning the gap. The CDR3 DNA reads TGTGCCAGCAGTAATATAGGAGCAAACACCGGGGAGCTGTTTTTT. Protein product: CASSNIGANTGELFF.

This clonotype was recorded many times. J is TRBJ2-4 and V is TRBV12-3 or TRBV12-4; D remains ambiguous. The CDR3 covers 14 residues. V lost 4 bases, J lost 8 bases, and 15 bases lay in between. The CDR3, as DNA: TGTGCCAGCAGTTATTACTCTGGATCGGACATTCAGTACTTC. It specifies CASSYYSGSDIQYF.

In its sample, this clonotype was seen a few times. V is TRBV29-1 and J is TRBJ2-1, with TRBD2 matching over 11 bases. Germline V gives CDR1 SQVTM, CDR2 ANQGSEA. V trimming: 4 bases; J trimming: 6 bases; junction bases outside the gene matches: 2. The CDR3 has 13 residues. CDR3 residues: CSVVSGRANEQFF. CDR3 DNA sequence: TGCAGCGTTGTTAGCGGGAGGGCCAATGAGCAGTTCTTC.

This clonotype was recorded at least ten times. The chain joins TRBV7-8 to TRBJ2-5; D remains unclear. Germline CDR1 is SGHVS and CDR2 is FQNEAQ. The CDR3 has 13 amino acids. Between the trimmed V and J ends, which lost 1 base and 1 base, there was a span of 4 bases. The CDR3 is CASSLVVQETQYF. In nucleotides, the CDR3 is TGTGCCAGCAGCTTAGTGGTCCAAGAGACCCAGTACTTC.

This clonotype was picked up many times. The rearrangement joins TRBV11-2 to TRBJ1-3, with 8 bases matching TRBD1. The junction had 5 bases not matched to a gene; V was cut back by 3 bases and J by 4 bases. The CDR3 covers 15 residues. Germline V gene sequence: CDR1 SGHAT, CDR2 FQNNGV. Written as DNA, the CDR3 is TGTGCCAGCAGCTTGTACAGGGGGGTCGGAAACACCATATATTTT. It codes for CASSLYRGVGNTIYF. Drawing the rest from reference TRBV11-2 and TRBJ1-3, the complete variable domain is EAGVAQSPRYKIIEKRQSVAFWCNPISGHATLYWYQQILGQGPKLLIQFQNNGVVDDSQLPKDRFSAERLKGVDSTLKIQPAKLEDSAVYLCASSLYRGVGNTIYFGEGSWLTVV.

This clonotype was detected once. The chain carries TRBV14 and TRBJ2-5; 8 bases match TRBD2. The CDR3 is made up of 16 amino acids. V was pared by 4 bases and J by 2 bases, with 9 bases of the junction left unmatched. From germline, CDR1 is SGHDN and CDR2 FVKESK. This CDR3 reads CASSRSLAGSQETQYF. The DNA of the CDR3 is TGTGCCAGCAGCCGAAGTCTAGCGGGCTCTCAAGAGACCCAGTACTTC.

This chain connects TRBV6-4 to TRBJ2-2, with 10 bases matching TRBD2. This CDR3 region has 17 residues. With V trimmed by 5 bases and J by 7 bases, 13 bases remained unmatched. Germline loops: CDR1 MRHNA, CDR2 SNTAGT. CDR3 region: CASSYPRGTSASGELFF. The CDR3 DNA is TGTGCCAGCAGTTACCCCCGAGGGACTAGCGCCAGCGGGGAGCTGTTTTTT.

There are many counts of this clonotype. As DNA, the CDR3 is TGTGCCAGCAGGTCACAGGAGAAGCCGGGAGAGACCCAGTACTTC. Its translation is CASRSQEKPGETQYF. The J gene is TRBJ2-5, the V gene TRBV11-2; TRBD1 is a possible D gene (5 bases). The CDR3 is made up of 15 amino acids. The V gene's germline CDR1 is SGHAT and CDR2 FQNNGV. V was pared by 6 bases and J by 4 bases, with 18 bases between.

This clonotype was counted at least ten times. The V and J genes are TRBV12-3 or TRBV12-4 and TRBJ2-7; D unresolved. CDR3 length: 14 residues. Trimming pared 6 bases from V and 3 bases from J, leaving 15 bases between. The CDR3 bases are TGTGCCAGCAGCCCCACGGACGTCAGCTACGAGCAGTACTTC. It is translated as CASSPTDVSYEQYF.

The rearrangement joins TRBV29-1 to TRBJ2-3, with 10 bases identical to TRBD2. Germline CDR1 is SQVTM and CDR2 is ANQGSEA. V was pared by 8 bases and J by 4 bases, with 18 bases of the junction left unmatched. This CDR3 is built from 17 residues. The CDR3 DNA reads as TGCAGCATTGTTCCCGAGGAGCTAGCGGGAGTTGCAGATACGCAGTATTTT. It specifies CSIVPEELAGVADTQYF.

The rearrangement links TRBV29-1 to TRBJ1-1, with TRBD1 matching over 7 bases. V dropped 6 bases and J dropped 4; count of bases not matched to a gene: 5. The CDR3 has 12 residues. Germline V CDR1 and CDR2: SQVTM, ANQGSEA. The chain's CDR3 is CSVDAGGTEAFF. The CDR3 DNA reads as TGCAGCGTAGACGCAGGGGGCACTGAAGCTTTCTTT.

This clonotype was counted ten times or more. The chain uses TRBV20-1 and TRBJ1-2; a possible D gene is TRBD1 (6 bases). This CDR3 has 12 residues. The ends were cut back, 4 bases at V and 7 bases at J, with 13 bases in the middle. Germline CDR1 DFQATT, CDR2 SNEGSKA (reference sequence). CDR3 sequence: CSATPDRSGYTF. CDR3 coding DNA: TGCAGTGCTACCCCGGACAGAAGTGGCTACACCTTC.

This clonotype appeared many times. The chain carries TRBV18 and TRBJ2-5; TRBD1 might be the D (5 bases). V lost 1 base, J lost 6 bases, and 9 bases lay in between. The germline gives CDR1 KGHSH, CDR2 LQKENI. The CDR3 runs to 13 residues. CDR3 amino acids: CASSPRGEKTQYF. CDR3 sequence (DNA): TGTGCCAGCTCACCACGGGGCGAAAAGACCCAGTACTTC. The full variable domain, with the rest looked up from reference TRBV18 and TRBJ2-5, is NAGVMQNPRHLVRRRGQEARLRCSPMKGHSHVYWYRQLPEEGLKFMVYLQKENIIDESGMPKERFSAEFPKEGPSILRIQQVVRGDSAAYFCASSPRGEKTQYFGPGTRLLVL.

This clonotype was observed many times. CDR3 sequence: CASSRLAGVGGNEQFF. The DNA for the CDR3 is TGTGCCAGCAGCCGACTAGCGGGAGTCGGTGGTAATGAGCAGTTCTTC. The V call is TRBV11-2, the J call TRBJ2-1; TRBD2 matches at 12 bases. The CDR3 contains 16 residues. J lost 7 bases, V lost 5 bases, and 9 bases had no gene match. Germline V gene sequence: CDR1 SGHAT, CDR2 FQNNGV.

This clonotype was detected ten times or more. The V gene is TRBV20-1, the J gene TRBJ2-5, with TRBD1 matching 9 bases. Germline CDR1 reads DFQATT; CDR2 reads SNEGSKA (reference sequence). The length of the CDR3 is 14 residues. With V trimmed by 3 bases and J by 5 bases, 7 bases remained unmatched. The CDR3 here is CSARSPTGGETQYF. In DNA, the CDR3 is TGCAGTGCTAGGTCACCTACAGGGGGCGAGACCCAGTACTTC.

The chain joins TRBV27 to TRBJ2-7, with D tentatively TRBD1 (6 bases). The CDR3 has 14 amino acids. Deletions cut 7 bases from V and 4 bases from J, with 17 bases between. Germline CDR1 reads MNHEY; CDR2 reads SMNVEV (reference sequence). The CDR3, as DNA: TGTGCCAGCAAACTGTCCCAGGGGACATACGAGCAGTACTTC. This codes for CASKLSQGTYEQYF.

This clonotype was detected ten times or more. The chain couples TRBV7-9 to TRBJ2-2, with a possible D match to TRBD1 (6 bases). Germline values: CDR1 SEHNR, CDR2 FQNEAQ (reference sequence). CDR3 size: 16 residues. The V and J ends lost 3 bases and 5 bases respectively, with 16 bases between them. CDR3 nucleotide sequence: TGTGCCAGCAGCTTTACAGGGAGTGTTCCTACCGGGGAGCTGTTTTTT. It encodes CASSFTGSVPTGELFF.